The present TCR beta chain was sequenced within a study of cytomegalovirus exposure and HLA in healthy donors. Study-level points and caveats: In the analysis, some V segments, TRBV6-2 and TRBV6-3 included, were excluded as indistinguishable.

A note on this clone: As yet, its antigen is unknown.

Germline V lookup: CDR1 SEHNR, CDR2 FQNEAQ (reference sequence). The CDR3 contains 15 residues. Trimming left V 5 bases short and J 3 bases short, with 16 bases between. There were likely unrecorded immune exposures, though donors were nominally healthy when sampled. Primers: 60 Vbeta forward and 13 Jbeta reverse. Here immunoSEQ multiplex PCR was the method, and the copy in TCRdb shows in-frame clones only, minus some. Of over 70,000 clones in the sample, approximately 80% are singletons; the top ten hold 2% to 2.5%. Input material: PBMCs. This sequence joins TRBV7-9 and TRBJ1-2; D is unresolved. The clonotype originates from a man aged 18 to 35 in good health and CMV-seronegative. The CDR3 reads CASSKWEGKYYGYTF. The CDR3 DNA reads TGTGCCAGCAGCAAGTGGGAGGGCAAGTACTATGGCTACACCTTC.